This TCR beta chain was found in a study of a mutant IDH1 vaccine in newly diagnosed glioma. Time point: week 11, during vaccination. The investigators gave 300 ug of mutant IDH1 20-mer peptide in each vaccine dose, together with topical imiquimod. The CDR3 is 11 residues long. Germline lookup yields CDR1 SEHNR and CDR2 FQNEAQ (reference sequence). Trimming pared 2 bases from V and 2 bases from J, leaving 1 base between. Concerning this clone: Its target is not known.

Clones were read by immunoSEQ multiplex PCR, and TCRdb kept only the in-frame ones, dropping some. This table holds about 30,000 clones, around 80% found once. The source of this sequence is a young man with glioma. Sequences were derived from PBMCs, sampled from a glioma patient whose treatment included an IDH1 peptide vaccine. The chain employs TRBV7-9 and TRBJ2-7; no clear D gene. CDR3 region: CASSLTYEQYF. The CDR3 nucleotides are TGTGCCAGCAGCTTAACCTACGAGCAGTACTTC. The complete variable domain, with remaining parts taken from reference TRBV7-9 and TRBJ2-7, reads DTGVSQNPRHKITKRGQNVTFRCDPISEHNRLYWYRQTLGQGPEFLTYFQNEAQLEKSRLLSDRFSAERPKGSFSTLEIQRTEQGDSAMYLCASSLTYEQYFGPGTRLTVT.